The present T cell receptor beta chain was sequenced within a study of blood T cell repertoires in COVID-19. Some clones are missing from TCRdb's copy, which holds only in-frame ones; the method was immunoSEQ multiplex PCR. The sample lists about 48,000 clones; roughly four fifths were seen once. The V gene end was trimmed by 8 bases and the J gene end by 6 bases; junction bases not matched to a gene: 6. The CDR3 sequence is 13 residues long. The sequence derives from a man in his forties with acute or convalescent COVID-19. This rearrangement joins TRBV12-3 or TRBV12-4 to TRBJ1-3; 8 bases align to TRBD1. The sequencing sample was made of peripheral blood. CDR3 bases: TGTGCCAGCCAGACAGGGGTTAAAAACACCATATATTTT. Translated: CASQTGVKNTIYF.